A single sample gave rise to the 24 T cell receptor beta chains below, sequenced in a study of blood T cells in healthy people across ages. Combining a sample-barcoded 5' primer with a J-beta primer mix, a second PCR ran for roughly 6 to 12 cycles. Each CDR3 protein is one row after TCRdb ran MiXCR on the 5' RACE reads. The table lists more than 650,000 distinct CDR3 sequences, approximately 22% of them singletons, with roughly 22% in the top ten. The source material was blood. The receptors here all came from a man between 65 and 85 years old in good health.

This clonotype has just a few counts. The chain carries TRBV20-1 and TRBJ2-7, with D unclear. Germline assignment: CDR1 DFQATT and CDR2 SNEGSKA (reference sequence). The CDR3 covers 11 residues. The V end was cut by 7 bases, the J end by 5 bases, with 12 bases between. As DNA, the CDR3 is TGCAGTGAACGAGCCCCCCACGAGCAGTACTTC. Its protein is CSERAPHEQYF.

This clonotype was seen more than once but under ten times. The chain carries TRBV19 and TRBJ1-6, with TRBD1 identical over 10 bases. CDR3 length: 14 amino acids. Germline values: CDR1 LNHDA, CDR2 SQIVND (reference sequence). V shed 7 bases and J 7 bases; nucleotides not matched to a gene: 4. CDR3 amino acids: CASMVDRGNSPLHF. As DNA, the CDR3 is TGTGCCAGTATGGTGGACAGGGGGAATTCACCCCTCCACTTT.

This sequence joins TRBV15 and TRBJ1-5, with a weak D call TRBD1 (6 bases). Trimming pared 1 base from V and 4 bases from J, leaving 8 bases between. The V gene's germline CDR1 is LNHNV and CDR2 YYDKDF (reference sequence). CDR3 length: 14 residues. The CDR3 DNA reads as TGTGCCACCAGCAGAGTACAGGGAAATCAGCCCCAGCATTTT. It codes for CATSRVQGNQPQHF.

Only a few counts were recorded for this clonotype. CDR3 in DNA: TGCAGTGCCCGCAGGGGAGGTGAAGTGGGCACTGAAGCTTTCTTT. Translated: CSARRGGEVGTEAFF. The rearrangement joins TRBV20-1 to TRBJ1-1, with D possibly being TRBD1 (6 bases). V dropped 6 bases and J dropped 4 bases, with 21 bases sitting between them. This CDR3 is 15 amino acids long. The germline V gene encodes CDR1 DFQATT and CDR2 SNEGSKA (reference sequence).

The rearrangement uses TRBV7-2 and TRBJ2-3; 7 nucleotides agree with TRBD2. Germline V gene lookup returns CDR1 SGHTA and CDR2 FQGNSA. The CDR3 totals 17 residues. Trimming removed 0 bases from V and 3 bases from J; junction bases left unmatched: 9. The CDR3: CASSLASSGGLTDTQYF. The CDR3, as DNA: TGTGCCAGCAGCTTAGCTTCTAGCGGAGGCTTGACAGATACGCAGTATTTT.

This clonotype was seen more than once but under ten times. The chain is built from TRBV7-9 and TRBJ2-5, with D perhaps matching TRBD2 (6 bases). Trimming left V 6 bases short and J 3 bases short, with 14 bases between. The germline CDR1 and CDR2 sequences are SEHNR and FQNEAQ (reference sequence). CDR3 length: 14 residues. The CDR3 spells CASRLVGGEETQYF. CDR3 coding DNA: TGTGCCAGCAGACTAGTCGGAGGGGAAGAGACCCAGTACTTC.

This clonotype was seen more than once but under ten times. This sequence joins TRBV29-1 and TRBJ1-5; unclear D gene. V was clipped by 7 bases and J by 2 bases, with 15 bases between them. Per the germline V gene, CDR1 is SQVTM and CDR2 is ANQGSEA. The CDR3 sequence is 14 residues long. The DNA of the CDR3 is TGCAGCGACCAAGAGGGAGATGGCAATCAGCCCCAGCATTTT. It codes for CSDQEGDGNQPQHF.

The chain recombines TRBV28 with TRBJ1-5; 7 bases match TRBD1. The junction had 13 bases not matched to a gene; V was cut back by 10 bases and J by 4 bases. In germline, CDR1 is MDHEN, CDR2 SYDVKM. There are 15 residues in the CDR3. CDR3 in amino acids: CAIAETGRSNQPQHF. The CDR3 DNA follows: TGTGCCATCGCGGAGACAGGGCGGTCGAATCAGCCCCAGCATTTT.

This rearrangement joins TRBV24-1 to TRBJ2-1, with D uncertain. This CDR3 contains 15 residues. In germline, CDR1 is KGHDR, CDR2 SFDVKD. Trimming took off 0 bases at V and 9 bases at J, with 14 bases between the two ends. CDR3: CATSDLNLKDTEQFF. CDR3 bases: TGTGCCACCAGTGATTTGAACCTAAAGGATACTGAGCAGTTCTTC.

This chain joins TRBV7-8 and TRBJ2-3; possibly TRBD1 for D (9 bases). The CDR3 is 14 amino acids. Looked up from germline, CDR1 is SGHVS and CDR2 is FQNEAQ. Trimming removed 0 bases from V and 14 bases from J, with 18 bases in between. The CDR3 region has the DNA TGTGCCAGCAGCTTAGCCGGGGGGGGACAGGGACTGTATTTT. Encoded protein: CASSLAGGGQGLYF.

V gene TRBV3-1 combines with J gene TRBJ2-7; 11 nucleotides line up with TRBD1. Germline CDR1 reads LGHDT; CDR2 reads YNNKEL (reference sequence). Trimming cost V 4 bases and J 4 bases; bases outside gene matches: 3. This CDR3 is built from 14 residues. The CDR3 DNA follows: TGTGCCAGCAGCCGGGGGACAGGGGGATACGAGCAGTACGTC. It translates to CASSRGTGGYEQYV.

CDR3: CASSYTLGSGRDSYEQYF. CDR3 DNA: TGTGCCAGCAGCTACACCCTTGGGTCCGGGCGCGATTCCTACGAGCAGTACTTC. The J gene is TRBJ2-7, the V gene TRBV7-9; D is ambiguous. Germline-derived CDR1 and CDR2 are SEHNR and FQNEAQ (reference sequence). This CDR3 has 18 amino acids. Trimming removed 4 bases from V and 1 base from J, with 23 bases in between.

CDR3 nucleotides: TGCAGTGGGGGTCTTGGAACAGATACGCAGTATTTT. Translated: CSGGLGTDTQYF. The V call is TRBV20-1, the J call TRBJ2-3, with D unresolved. V lost 7 bases and J lost 3, with 11 bases in between. The CDR3 has 12 residues. In germline, CDR1 is DFQATT, CDR2 SNEGSKA (reference sequence).

This clonotype was seen ten or more times. The chain couples TRBV5-1 to TRBJ2-3; 8 bases align to TRBD2. The CDR3 contains 16 residues. CDR1 SGHRS and CDR2 YFSETQ come from the germline V gene. V was clipped by 0 bases and J by 2 bases; unmatched bases: 5. CDR3 residues: CASSLVAGGPTDTQYF. CDR3 sequence (DNA): TGCGCCAGCAGCTTGGTGGCGGGAGGACCCACAGATACGCAGTATTTT.

This clonotype has just a few counts. The CDR3 sequence is CASSRQGREGYNEQFF. The CDR3 DNA is TGTGCCAGCAGCCGCCAGGGGAGGGAGGGCTACAATGAGCAGTTCTTC. The chain employs TRBV12-3 or TRBV12-4 and TRBJ2-1; perhaps TRBD2 as D (7 bases). This CDR3 spans 16 amino acids. Between the trimmed V and J ends, which lost 6 bases and 3 bases, there was a span of 18 bases.

The chain carries TRBV20-1 and TRBJ1-4; unclear D gene. The CDR3 sequence is 11 residues long. Germline CDR1 is DFQATT and CDR2 is SNEGSKA (reference sequence). V shed 6 bases and J shed 7 bases, with 9 bases lying between them. The CDR3 bases are TGCAGTGCACTCAAAGCTGAAAAACTGTTTTTT. As protein: CSALKAEKLFF.

This chain uses TRBV12-3 or TRBV12-4 with TRBJ2-4; tentatively, D is TRBD2 (5 bases). This CDR3 is 14 amino acids long. Trimming stripped 6 bases from V and 6 bases from J, with 15 bases between. Written as DNA, the CDR3 is TGTGCCAGCAGAAGTCTTGAGGGAGCAAACATTCAGTACTTC. Protein product: CASRSLEGANIQYF.

In its sample, this clonotype was seen a few times. The junction differs from germline at one of its ends, possibly a read error. For the CDR3, the DNA is TGTGCCAGCAGCTTCGCCCTCTCTGGCAACACCATATATTTT. Translation: CASSFALSGNTIYF. The V call is TRBV3-1, the J call TRBJ1-3; D not certain. Germline V gene lookup returns CDR1 LGHDT and CDR2 YNNKEL (reference sequence). This CDR3 has 14 residues.

This clonotype was counted between two and nine times. The V gene is TRBV18, the J gene TRBJ2-3; TRBD2 agrees at 8 bases. Trimming cost V 3 bases and J 1 base; bases outside gene matches: 3. This CDR3 is built from 15 residues. Germline loops: CDR1 KGHSH, CDR2 LQKENI. The CDR3 region has the DNA TGTGCCAGCTCACCTAGCGGGGCTCGCACAGATACGCAGTATTTT. This codes for CASSPSGARTDTQYF.

This clonotype was counted at least ten times. The V and J genes are TRBV9 and TRBJ2-1; D not resolved. The CDR3 loop spans 11 amino acids. V was clipped by 3 bases and J by 13 bases, with 11 bases between them. Germline values: CDR1 SGDLS, CDR2 YYNGEE. The CDR3 reads CASSDGYSQFF. The CDR3 bases are TGTGCCAGCAGCGACGGTTACAGCCAGTTCTTC.

This chain connects TRBV5-6 to TRBJ2-3, with no clear D. V lost 3 bases and J lost 0, with 14 bases in between. Germline V gives CDR1 SGHDT, CDR2 YYEEEE. The CDR3 totals 16 residues. The CDR3: CASSSSETRSTDTQYF. The CDR3 DNA sequence: TGTGCCAGCAGCTCCTCTGAGACAAGAAGCACAGATACGCAGTATTTT. The entire variable domain, with the rest obtained from reference TRBV5-6 and TRBJ2-3, is as follows: DAGVTQSPTHLIKTRGQQVTLRCSPKSGHDTVSWYQQALGQGPQFIFQYYEEEERQRGNFPDRFSGHQFPNYSSELNVNALLLGDSALYLCASSSSETRSTDTQYFGPGTRLTVL.

CDR3 protein: CAISDPGFGGNNEQFF. DNA of the CDR3: TGTGCCATCAGTGACCCCGGGTTTGGCGGGAACAATGAGCAGTTCTTC. This sequence joins TRBV10-3 and TRBJ2-5, with D possibly matching TRBD2 (6 bases). The assigned J gene may be wrong: the sequence end matches TRBJ2-1 better. The CDR3 consists of 16 residues. Germline loops: CDR1 ENHRY, CDR2 SYGVKD.

The chain couples TRBV2 to TRBJ1-2; 9 nucleotides align to TRBD1. V lost 4 bases to trimming and J lost 6 bases; unmatched junction nucleotides: 6. The CDR3 is 14 residues long. The germline V gene has CDR1 SNHLY and CDR2 FYNNEI. CDR3 DNA: TGTGCCAGCAGTGTACAGGGGGCTATCGATGGCTACACCTTC. Its protein product is CASSVQGAIDGYTF.

This clonotype has only a few counts. V usage is TRBV7-9 and J usage is TRBJ2-5; TRBD1 agrees at 7 bases. The J call may be mistaken, given a closer DNA end match to TRBJ2-1. Looked up from germline, CDR1 is SEHNR and CDR2 is FQNEAQ (reference sequence). This CDR3 spans 15 amino acids. The CDR3 spells CASSLPSEQGNEQFF. As DNA, the CDR3 is TGTGCCAGCAGCTTACCGTCAGAACAGGGGAATGAGCAGTTCTTC.